Reported below is one TCR beta chain. The read halts 3 residues ahead of the CDR3 end, with the missing end drawn from the germline J gene. This CDR3 region has 13 residues. The V gene lost 4 bases and the J gene lost 0 bases, with 6 bases spanning the gap. These data originate in a study of T cells in women clearing cervical HPV infection. Assay: immunoSEQ multiplex PCR; the TCRdb copy retains only in-frame clones and omits some. The sample shows tens of thousands of clones, and roughly 1.5% sits with its ten largest clones. This sequence was found in a woman between 18 and 70 years old with a cervical HPV16 infection that either progressed to CIN3+ or cleared (not recorded which). The source material was blood buffy coat. The chain carries TRBV12-3 or TRBV12-4 and TRBJ1-1; D not certain. CDR3 residues: CASSSLMNTEAFF. CDR3 DNA, as far as it was read: TGTGCCAGCAGTTCCCTTATGAACACTGAA.